The entry below gives a single T cell receptor beta chain sequence along with its context. The data stem from a study of blood T cell repertoires in COVID-19. Study-wide background: The study drew acute and convalescent COVID-19 samples from the United States, Italy and Spain. T cells, B-cell-depleted T cells, or PBMCs provided the cDNA or gDNA that served as material.

The CDR3 length is 12 residues. Per the germline V gene, CDR1 is SGHVS and CDR2 is FNYEAQ. Trimming cost V 3 bases and J 9 bases; bases outside gene matches: 2. Some clones are missing from TCRdb's copy, which holds only in-frame ones; the method was immunoSEQ multiplex PCR. The data show over 90,000 clones, around nine tenths seen once. This sequence originates from a man at least 80 years old with acute or convalescent COVID-19. Source material: peripheral blood. The chain has TRBV7-6 and TRBJ2-1; 7 bases fit TRBD2. The CDR3 reads CASSFGRAEQFF. The CDR3 DNA reads TGTGCCAGCAGCTTTGGGAGGGCTGAGCAGTTCTTC.